Following are 22 T cell receptor beta chains from one sample sequenced in a study of T cell repertoires in cytomegalovirus infection. TCRdb reprocessed the reads via MiXCR and lists one record per CDR3 protein. The sample holds 150,000 to 200,000 distinct CDR3 sequences, roughly 17% seen once. Specimen: CD8+ T cells from PBMCs. The receptors originated from a human donor in good health (CMV status not recorded). Some clones in this sample may be carry-over from other donors' samples.

This clonotype has just a few counts. The genes are TRBV7-2 and TRBJ2-3; maybe TRBD2 (6 bases). Germline V gene data show CDR1 as SGHTA and CDR2 as FQGNSA. The V end was cut by 5 bases, the J end by 2 bases, with 20 bases between. The CDR3 length is 17 residues. CDR3 protein: CASSHQVSGYSTDTQYF. For the CDR3, the DNA is TGTGCCAGCAGCCACCAGGTTAGCGGTTACTCCACAGATACGCAGTATTTT.

This sequence joins TRBV4-1 and TRBJ2-1; 11 bases agree with TRBD1. Germline CDR1 MGHRA, CDR2 YSYEKL. Losses at the gene ends were 0 bases for V and 2 bases for J; bases not matched to a gene: 3. The CDR3 has 17 amino acids. In DNA, the CDR3 is TGCGCCAGCAGCCAAGACCTGGACAGGGGGCCCTACAATGAGCAGTTCTTC. Its protein is CASSQDLDRGPYNEQFF.

V is TRBV7-9 and J is TRBJ1-1, with D unresolved. V was clipped by 5 bases and J by 1 base, with 11 bases between them. Germline loops: CDR1 SEHNR, CDR2 FQNEAQ (reference sequence). There are 14 residues in the CDR3. The CDR3 loop reads CASSPLLWNTEAFF. CDR3 nucleotide sequence: TGTGCCAGCAGCCCACTGCTGTGGAACACTGAAGCTTTCTTT.

The rearrangement links TRBV19 to TRBJ2-7; 7 bases map to TRBD2. The V gene's germline CDR1 is LNHDA and CDR2 SQIVND (reference sequence). The CDR3 consists of 15 residues. V lost 6 bases and J lost 2; bases outside the gene matches: 10. The CDR3 reads CASSPLPGGTYEQYF. Here the CDR3 DNA reads TGTGCCAGTAGCCCCTTACCGGGAGGAACCTACGAGCAGTACTTC.

The chain carries TRBV6-2 or TRBV6-3 and TRBJ2-1; TRBD2 aligns across 12 bases. The length of the CDR3 is 13 residues. Germline V gene sequence: CDR1 MNHEY, CDR2 SVGEGT. The J segment lost 7 bases and the V segment lost 5 bases, leaving 0 bases of the junction unmatched. CDR3 DNA: TGTGCCAGCAGTACTAGCGGGGGGAATGAGCAGTTCTTC. The encoded protein is CASSTSGGNEQFF.

V and J are TRBV5-6 and TRBJ1-1; possibly TRBD1 for D (5 bases). The CDR3 covers 14 residues. The V gene's germline CDR1 is SGHDT and CDR2 YYEEEE. Trimming stripped 7 bases from V and 1 base from J, with 14 bases between. The CDR3 is CASSLRGENTEAFF. The CDR3 DNA follows: TGTGCCAGCTCTTTGCGAGGGGAGAACACTGAAGCTTTCTTT.

The chain combines TRBV28 with TRBJ2-3; D tentatively reads TRBD1 or TRBD2 (5 bases each). There are 17 residues in the CDR3. Germline CDR1 MDHEN, CDR2 SYDVKM. The V end was cut by 5 bases, the J end by 2 bases, with 20 bases between. CDR3 sequence reads: CASSPPAVWGNTDTQYF. The CDR3 nucleotides read TGTGCCAGCAGTCCGCCGGCTGTTTGGGGGAACACAGATACGCAGTATTTT.

V gene TRBV11-2 combines with J gene TRBJ2-7; TRBD2 aligns across 7 bases. V lost 0 bases to trimming and J lost 3 bases; unmatched junction nucleotides: 14. In germline, CDR1 is SGHAT, CDR2 FQNNGV. CDR3 length: 18 amino acids. This CDR3 reads CASSLDPLGFGRIYEQYF. The CDR3 DNA follows: TGTGCCAGCAGCTTAGACCCCTTGGGGTTCGGGAGGATCTACGAGCAGTACTTC.

V gene TRBV9 combines with J gene TRBJ2-1, with TRBD1 identical over 9 bases. CDR1 SGDLS and CDR2 YYNGEE come from the germline V gene. Trimming removed 0 bases from V and 6 bases from J; junction bases left unmatched: 4. This CDR3 region has 15 residues. Written as DNA, the CDR3 is TGTGCCAGCAGCGTAGCGGGACAGGGTATCAATGAGCAGTTCTTC. Its protein product is CASSVAGQGINEQFF. The variable domain in full, completed from reference TRBV9 and TRBJ2-1, reads DSGVTQTPKHLITATGQRVTLRCSPRSGDLSVYWYQQSLDQGLQFLIQYYNGEERAKGNILERFSAQQFPDLHSELNLSSLELGDSALYFCASSVAGQGINEQFFGPGTRLTVL.

The gene calls are TRBV4-1 and TRBJ2-7; D not certain. The CDR3 totals 13 residues. The V and J ends lost 4 bases and 3 bases respectively, with 10 bases between them. The germline V gene has CDR1 MGHRA and CDR2 YSYEKL. CDR3 nucleotides: TGCGCCAGCAGCCCTGCCCTTAGCTACGAGCAGTACTTC. It is translated as CASSPALSYEQYF.

The chain recombines TRBV12-3 or TRBV12-4 with TRBJ1-1, with a possible D match to TRBD1 (5 bases). Deletions cut 6 bases from V and 1 base from J, with 15 bases between. The CDR3 is 15 amino acids. The CDR3 coding sequence is TGTGCCAGCAGGTTACGGGACTCAGGGAACACTGAAGCTTTCTTT. Translating gives CASRLRDSGNTEAFF.

This clonotype was picked up many times. The rearrangement uses TRBV4-3 and TRBJ1-1, with D perhaps matching TRBD1 (6 bases). The V gene lost 4 bases and the J gene lost 7 bases, with 13 bases spanning the gap. From germline, CDR1 is LGHNA and CDR2 YSLEER. The CDR3 contains 13 residues. The CDR3 reads CASSPGTTGEAFF. CDR3 nucleotides: TGCGCCAGCAGCCCGGGGACAACAGGTGAAGCTTTCTTT.

This clonotype was found a few times. The chain has TRBV7-6 and TRBJ1-4; 7 bases line up with TRBD1. CDR3 length: 14 residues. J gave up 7 bases and V 5 bases, and 7 bases lay outside the gene matches. CDR1 is SGHVS, CDR2 FNYEAQ, per germline. CDR3 nucleotide sequence: TGTGCCAGCAGCCCAGACAGGGTGGCTGAAAAACTGTTTTTT. It specifies CASSPDRVAEKLFF.

This clonotype was recorded a few times. The chain links TRBV11-2 to TRBJ2-7, with a tentative D call TRBD2 (6 bases). Germline V gene lookup returns CDR1 SGHAT and CDR2 FQNNGV. This CDR3 comprises 16 residues. V was trimmed by 6 bases and J by 3 bases, leaving 21 bases between them. Here the CDR3 DNA reads TGTGCCAGCAGACCCTCCGGGAGTCCGATCATCTACGAGCAGTACTTC. This translates into CASRPSGSPIIYEQYF.

This rearrangement joins TRBV27 to TRBJ1-1, with 9 bases aligning to TRBD1. The CDR3 has 15 residues. Trimming took 5 bases from V and 1 from J; bases not matched to a gene: 5. Germline V CDR1 and CDR2: MNHEY, SMNVEV (reference sequence). The CDR3 reads CASSQRQGGNTEAFF. The CDR3 DNA is TGTGCCAGCAGTCAACGACAGGGGGGGAACACTGAAGCTTTCTTT.

The chain links TRBV9 to TRBJ2-7; D is ambiguous. Germline CDR1 and CDR2: SGDLS and YYNGEE. V lost 0 bases and J 5 bases, leaving 3 bases between the germline ends. The CDR3 runs to 11 residues. Here the CDR3 reads CASSVGDEQYF. The CDR3 DNA reads as TGTGCCAGCAGCGTAGGAGACGAGCAGTACTTC.

This clonotype was seen at least ten times. V usage is TRBV7-2 and J usage is TRBJ2-4, with TRBD2 matching over 11 bases. V lost 5 bases, J lost 9 bases, and 12 bases stayed unmatched. The V gene's germline CDR1 is SGHTA and CDR2 FQGNSA. The CDR3 runs to 16 residues. CDR3 in amino acids: CASSAHSGGALSIQYF. The CDR3 coding sequence is TGTGCCAGCAGCGCTCATAGCGGGGGGGCCCTAAGCATTCAGTACTTC.

This clonotype came up a few times. The gene calls are TRBV19 and TRBJ2-1; D possibly corresponds to TRBD1 (6 bases). This CDR3 comprises 15 residues. CDR1 is LNHDA, CDR2 SQIVND, per germline (reference sequence). V dropped 6 bases and J dropped 8 bases, with 20 bases sitting between them. The CDR3 sequence is CASRGRGQEGDEQFF. The DNA for the CDR3 is TGTGCCAGTAGGGGTAGGGGACAAGAGGGAGATGAGCAGTTCTTC.

The chain uses TRBV27 and TRBJ2-7, with 10 bases fitting TRBD1. V dropped 4 bases and J dropped 5; count of bases not matched to a gene: 8. CDR3 length equals 15 residues. Germline V gene sequence: CDR1 MNHEY, CDR2 SMNVEV (reference sequence). DNA of the CDR3: TGTGCCAGCAGTTATCCCGGGACAGGGGTCAACGAGCAGTACTTC. This codes for CASSYPGTGVNEQYF.

The table lists this clonotype with many counts. The chain has TRBV28 and TRBJ2-5; D is perhaps TRBD1 or TRBD2 (5 bases each). Trimming took off 5 bases at V and 2 bases at J, with 12 bases between the two ends. Germline CDR1 MDHEN, CDR2 SYDVKM. The CDR3 length is 14 residues. The CDR3 bases are TGTGCCAGCAGTCTGTCGTGGGGGCAAGAGACCCAGTACTTC. Amino acids: CASSLSWGQETQYF.

V gene TRBV11-2 combines with J gene TRBJ2-1; the match to TRBD2 covers 8 bases. V trimming: 4 bases; J trimming: 1 base; junction bases outside the gene matches: 6. The CDR3 extends over 16 amino acids. CDR1 SGHAT and CDR2 FQNNGV come from the germline V gene. CDR3 bases: TGTGCCAGCAGCTCTCAGCGGGGGAGTTCCTACAATGAGCAGTTCTTC. It specifies CASSSQRGSSYNEQFF.

The genes are TRBV14 and TRBJ2-7; no clear D. V shed 0 bases and J shed 2 bases, with 14 bases lying between them. There are 16 residues in the CDR3. The V gene's germline CDR1 is SGHDN and CDR2 FVKESK. The CDR3 nucleotides are TGTGCCAGCAGCCAAGATTGGAGCCACCCCACCTACGAGCAGTACTTC. It yields the protein CASSQDWSHPTYEQYF.